These T cell receptor beta chains were read from a single sample in a study of blood T cells in healthy people across ages. TCRdb recomputed calls from the 5' RACE reads with MiXCR, one row per CDR3 protein. The data contain approximately 1.5 million distinct CDR3 sequences, about 35% of them singletons. The sequenced sample was blood. The receptors stem from a woman younger than 45 in good health. CDR3s include the opening cysteine and the closing phenylalanine or tryptophan.

j_call	v_call	cdr3_aa
TRBJ2-5	TRBV20-1	CSARGEGASGGHQETQYF
TRBJ1-5	TRBV18	CASSSGTGISNQPQHF
.	TRBV5-1	CASSAGLAETYNEQYF
TRBJ2-7	TRBV29-1	CSAEGGTEPYEQYF
TRBJ2-7	TRBV15	CATSVNRVSYEQYF
TRBJ2-3	TRBV6-2/TRBV6-3	CASMPSGGDTQYF
TRBJ2-1	TRBV6-2/TRBV6-3	CASSYSVVEMAYNEQFF
TRBJ2-1	TRBV28	CASSLSGERLAGAYNEQFF
TRBJ2-7	TRBV4-1	CASSQARTYEQYF
TRBJ2-3	TRBV5-1	CASSSSGSWDTQYF
TRBJ1-1	TRBV20-1	CSARDRGFTEAFF
TRBJ2-3	TRBV5-1	CASSASSGRSTDTQYF
TRBJ2-7	TRBV27	CASSLNGKLAKDEQYF
TRBJ2-1	TRBV2	CASSIAGVSYRSSYNEQFF
TRBJ2-5	TRBV5-1	CATSSSSGGQETQYF
TRBJ2-2	TRBV20-1	CSARSRDANTGELFF
TRBJ2-5	TRBV3-1	CAQQLEETQYF
TRBJ2-7	TRBV6-5	CASSYSGSRAQNEQYF
TRBJ2-1	TRBV28	CASRGGQGGNEQFF
TRBJ2-4	TRBV2	CASSASLGLAKNIQYF
TRBJ1-1	TRBV7-9	CASSLGRGGKAEAFF
TRBJ2-7	TRBV10-3	CAISGGVNAFYEQYF
TRBJ2-7	TRBV21-1	CASSKCPREQTYEQYF
TRBJ1-2	TRBV12-3/TRBV12-4	CAGSLVGTAGYTF
TRBJ2-3	TRBV7-2	CASSLGSLAAQYF
TRBJ2-2	TRBV6-5	CACSFLAGTGELFF
TRBJ1-2	TRBV4-1	CASSHGGQGDYGYTF
TRBJ2-1	TRBV7-3	CASSLNPRGGEQFF
TRBJ2-5	TRBV5-1	CASSLDRGMYQETQYF
TRBJ1-1	TRBV12-3/TRBV12-4	CASSLNGGRTEAFF
TRBJ1-2	TRBV21-1	CASALYYGYTF
TRBJ1-2	TRBV4-1	CASSQVGREGYFTNYGYTF
TRBJ2-5	TRBV7-9	CASSLGGGRRESQYF
TRBJ2-1	TRBV7-8	CASTPPGAWEQFF
TRBJ2-5	TRBV4-1	CASSQGLQETQYF
TRBJ2-7	TRBV3-1	CASSQEYGLAGAAYEQYF
TRBJ2-1	TRBV9	CASSPREAGGPAEQFF
TRBJ2-1	TRBV3-1	CASPFPRYNEQFF
TRBJ2-1	TRBV5-6	CANRSTGGMVDEQFF
TRBJ2-3	TRBV2	CASSARASGGTDTQYF
TRBJ1-2	TRBV9	CASSALRVANYGYTF
TRBJ1-2	TRBV12-3/TRBV12-4	CASSSGNYGYTF
TRBJ2-5	TRBV11-2	CASSLRGPSRETQYF
TRBJ2-3	TRBV6-4	CASSDSNTDTQYF
TRBJ1-2	TRBV15	CATSRDLYGASGYTF
TRBJ1-2	TRBV3-1	CASSQGGRNYGYTF
TRBJ1-2	TRBV4-1	CASSLRATIRDIKRGYTF
TRBJ2-1	TRBV20-1	CSARDTRKRNEQFF
TRBJ2-5	TRBV18	CASSPSATPGETQYF
TRBJ2-1	TRBV7-9	CASSPRRGTEQFF
TRBJ1-2	TRBV12-3/TRBV12-4	CASSVTGQGFWGYTF
TRBJ2-5	TRBV7-2	CASSFSLAGGETQYF
TRBJ1-2	TRBV15	CATSRGRGQGANTF
TRBJ2-1	TRBV19	CVSSVMGDEQFF
TRBJ2-1	TRBV5-6	CASSLVGSRCNEQFF
TRBJ2-2	TRBV20-1	CSAKASENTGELFF